Included here is one TCR beta chain sequence, with context. Its antigen is still unknown. The study separated CD4+ cells into CD45RA+ naive and CD45RA-negative memory subsets. Genomic DNA belonging to each subset was distributed in equal measure over several immunoSEQ plates. Sequenced by immunoSEQ multiplex PCR; TCRdb stores in-frame clones only, minus some. The sample lists more than 1,200,000 clones, approximately 98.5% occurring once. This record belongs to a study of shared clonotypes between healthy human individuals. The study, taken as a whole, reports: Non-shared clonotypes had lower generation probabilities than those shared by all four donors. Sorted-subset sequencing was shown by rarefaction to be incomplete despite large depth.

The source of this sequence is a man aged 25-45 years in good health. The specimen was naive CD4+ T cells sorted from blood. Regarding subset: CD45RA+ positively selected.

The DNA of the CDR3 is TGTGCCAGCAGCTTTCAGCGGGGGGAAGAGACCCAGTACTTC. Protein product: CASSFQRGEETQYF. The V and J genes are TRBV7-2 and TRBJ2-5; 9 nucleotides match TRBD2. CDR3 length equals 14 residues. The junction had 2 bases not matched to a gene; V was cut back by 3 bases and J by 3 bases. CDR1 is SGHTA and CDR2 is FQGNSA in the germline V gene.